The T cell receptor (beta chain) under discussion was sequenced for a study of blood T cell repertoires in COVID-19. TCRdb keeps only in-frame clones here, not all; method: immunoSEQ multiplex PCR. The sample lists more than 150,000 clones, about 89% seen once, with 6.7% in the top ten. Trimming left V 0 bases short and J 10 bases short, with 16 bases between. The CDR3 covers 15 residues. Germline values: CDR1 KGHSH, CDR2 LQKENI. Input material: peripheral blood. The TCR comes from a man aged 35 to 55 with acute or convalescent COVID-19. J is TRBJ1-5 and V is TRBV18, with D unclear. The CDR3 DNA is TGTGCCAGCTCACCACCTGGGCCACGAACGAGCCCCCAGCATTTT. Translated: CASSPPGPRTSPQHF. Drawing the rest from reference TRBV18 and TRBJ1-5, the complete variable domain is NAGVMQNPRHLVRRRGQEARLRCSPMKGHSHVYWYRQLPEEGLKFMVYLQKENIIDESGMPKERFSAEFPKEGPSILRIQQVVRGDSAAYFCASSPPGPRTSPQHFGDGTRLSIL.